The 26 T cell receptor beta chains below come from one sample, sequenced in a study of CD8+CD57+ T cells in acquired aplastic anemia. Genomic DNA served as template for TCR beta VDJ and CDR3 profiling. MiXCR, applied by TCRdb to the reads, yields one record per CDR3 protein. The sample contains under 350,000 distinct CDR3 sequences, 56% of which appear only once. Patients who underwent sequencing had shown CD8+CD57+ cell expansion by flow cytometry. The sequenced sample was sorted CD4+, CD8+, or CD8+CD57+ T cells (not recorded which) from PBMCs. The receptor source for this set is a human donor with aplastic anemia.

In this sample, this clonotype turned up many times. The chain carries TRBV6-2 or TRBV6-3 and TRBJ2-7; D gene ambiguous. The CDR3 is made up of 16 amino acids. Germline V gives CDR1 MNHEY, CDR2 SVGEGT. Trimming removed 7 bases at V and 7 bases at J, with 26 bases between. The CDR3 reads CASTPSTLPRVWEQYF. The CDR3 nucleotides read TGTGCCAGCACCCCTTCCACGTTACCCCGAGTGTGGGAGCAGTACTTC.

This clonotype was detected many times. This chain uses TRBV10-3 with TRBJ2-1; tentatively, D is TRBD1 (6 bases). CDR1 ENHRY and CDR2 SYGVKD come from the germline V gene. This CDR3 has 15 amino acids. Between the trimmed V and J ends, which lost 4 bases and 1 base, there was a span of 11 bases. The CDR3 loop is CAISAGQRSYNEQFF. The CDR3 region has the DNA TGTGCCATCAGTGCCGGACAGCGGTCCTACAATGAGCAGTTCTTC.

The chain recombines TRBV2 with TRBJ1-6; possibly TRBD1 for D (6 bases). Germline V gene data show CDR1 as SNHLY and CDR2 as FYNNEI. Trimming stripped 5 bases from V and 14 bases from J, with 16 bases between. CDR3 length: 13 residues. The CDR3 protein is CASSTGIGAALHF. The CDR3 DNA is TGTGCCAGCAGTACAGGGATTGGGGCGGCCCTCCACTTT.

The chain combines TRBV7-8 with TRBJ2-5, with D possibly called TRBD1 or TRBD2 (5 bases each). Trimming removed 3 bases at V and 1 base at J, with 9 bases between. The V gene's germline CDR1 is SGHVS and CDR2 FQNEAQ. The CDR3 totals 14 residues. CDR3 coding DNA: TGTGCCAGCAGCTTGGGACGGTTCCAAGAGACCCAGTACTTC. Translated: CASSLGRFQETQYF.

The rearrangement links TRBV20-1 to TRBJ2-2; the D gene is possibly TRBD1 (7 bases). The CDR3 contains 14 residues. Trimming took off 4 bases at V and 6 bases at J, with 15 bases between the two ends. Germline CDR1 DFQATT, CDR2 SNEGSKA (reference sequence). The CDR3 loop is CSANSRGVSGELFF. The CDR3 DNA is TGCAGTGCTAATTCCAGGGGGGTGTCCGGGGAGCTGTTTTTT.

V gene TRBV5-1 combines with J gene TRBJ1-1; D is unresolved. Germline V CDR1 and CDR2: SGHRS, YFSETQ. This CDR3 spans 14 amino acids. Trimming cost V 0 bases and J 3 bases, with 9 bases left between them. The CDR3 reads CASSLVGSHTEAFF. Here the CDR3 DNA reads TGCGCCAGCAGCTTGGTAGGCTCCCACACTGAAGCTTTCTTT.

This clonotype was found many times. The chain carries TRBV29-1 and TRBJ1-1, with TRBD1 as a possible D gene (5 bases). CDR1 is SQVTM, CDR2 ANQGSEA, per germline. The CDR3 has 12 residues. V shed 8 bases and J shed 0 bases, with 10 bases lying between them. CDR3 DNA: TGCAGCACGAGACAGTTGAACACTGAAGCTTTCTTT. Translating it yields CSTRQLNTEAFF. The complete variable domain, with remaining parts taken from reference TRBV29-1 and TRBJ1-1, reads SAVISQKPSRDICQRGTSLTIQCQVDSQVTMMFWYRQQPGQSLTLIATANQGSEATYESGFVIDKFPISRPNLTFSTLTVSNMSPEDSSIYLCSTRQLNTEAFFGQGTRLTVV.

This clonotype was found many times. CDR3 DNA: TGTGCCAGCTCACCAGGTATGGGAGAGACCCAGTACTTC. Translated: CASSPGMGETQYF. The V gene is TRBV18, the J gene TRBJ2-5; D remains ambiguous. Germline V gene data show CDR1 as KGHSH and CDR2 as LQKENI. Trimming pared 2 bases from V and 4 bases from J, leaving 8 bases between. The CDR3 extends over 13 amino acids.

This clonotype was found many times. The J gene is TRBJ2-2, the V gene TRBV19; 7 nucleotides align to TRBD1. The CDR3 consists of 15 residues. The V and J ends lost 6 bases and 0 bases, in that order; junction bases with no gene match: 4. From germline, CDR1 is LNHDA and CDR2 SQIVND (reference sequence). The CDR3 DNA is TGTGCCAGTAGAGTACAGGGGTCGAACACCGGGGAGCTGTTTTTT. It translates to CASRVQGSNTGELFF.

As concerns this clonotype: The CDR3 does not close with the conserved phenylalanine or tryptophan, likely indicating a read error. This chain links TRBV7-2 with TRBJ1-2; 9 bases line up with TRBD1. V trimming: 8 bases; J trimming: 4 bases; junction bases outside the gene matches: 14. Germline CDR1 reads SGHTA; CDR2 reads FQGNSA. This CDR3 comprises 16 residues. The CDR3: CASSPGRGTGTYGYTS. The CDR3, as DNA: TGTGCCAGCTCGCCCGGTCGGGGGACAGGGACCTATGGCTACACCTCC.

This clonotype has a count of ten or more. This chain uses TRBV27 with TRBJ2-7; 8 nucleotides match TRBD2. V was clipped by 3 bases and J by 6 bases; unmatched bases: 7. This CDR3 contains 14 residues. The V gene's germline CDR1 is MNHEY and CDR2 SMNVEV (reference sequence). The CDR3 nucleotides are TGTGCCAGCAGTTTCCGCCAAGCGGGGGCCGAGCAGTACTTC. This translates into CASSFRQAGAEQYF.

J is TRBJ2-7 and V is TRBV5-4, with 7 nucleotides matching TRBD2. CDR1 and CDR2 (germline): SGHNT, YYREEE (reference sequence). With V trimmed by 4 bases and J by 4 bases, 17 bases remained unmatched. The CDR3 length is 17 residues. The CDR3 protein is CASSQDKLREVAYEQYF. CDR3 in DNA: TGTGCCAGCAGCCAAGATAAGCTCCGGGAGGTCGCTTACGAGCAGTACTTC.

The chain has TRBV20-1 and TRBJ1-4; 7 positions match TRBD1. The CDR3 sequence is 11 residues long. The germline V gene encodes CDR1 DFQATT and CDR2 SNEGSKA (reference sequence). Trimming at V came to 6 bases and at J to 11 bases, leaving 6 bases not matched to a gene. CDR3 loop: CSARQGVKLFF. The CDR3 bases are TGCAGTGCCCGACAGGGAGTCAAACTGTTTTTT.

CDR3 coding DNA: TGCGCCAGCAGTGAGGACTCAGGGGTAGGGTCCTATGGCTACACCTTC. It is translated as CASSEDSGVGSYGYTF. The chain couples TRBV10-1 to TRBJ1-2, with D possibly TRBD1 on 6 matching bases. This CDR3 has 16 residues. CDR1 WNHNN and CDR2 SYGVQD come from the germline V gene (reference sequence). The V gene lost 2 bases and the J gene lost 4 bases, with 17 bases spanning the gap.

The rearrangement links TRBV5-1 to TRBJ2-1; the match to TRBD1 covers 9 bases. V lost 4 bases and J lost 5; bases outside the gene matches: 4. Germline V gives CDR1 SGHRS, CDR2 YFSETQ. The CDR3 consists of 14 residues. The CDR3 spells CASSPGQGNNEQFF. CDR3 sequence (DNA): TGCGCCAGCAGCCCGGGACAGGGCAACAATGAGCAGTTCTTC.

This chain joins TRBV6-6 and TRBJ1-1; the D is unclear. The ends were cut back, 7 bases at V and 0 bases at J, with 12 bases in the middle. The CDR3 contains 14 residues. Per the germline V gene, CDR1 is MNHNY and CDR2 is SVGAGI (reference sequence). The CDR3: CASKRNTMNTEAFF. Written as DNA, the CDR3 is TGTGCCAGCAAGCGGAACACTATGAACACTGAAGCTTTCTTT.

This clonotype came up a few times. The chain recombines TRBV15 with TRBJ2-3, with D uncertain. Germline V CDR1 and CDR2: LNHNV, YYDKDF (reference sequence). The length of the CDR3 is 15 residues. Trimming cost V 4 bases and J 0 bases, with 11 bases left between them. Here the CDR3 reads CATSMQAVSTDTQYF. CDR3 sequence (DNA): TGTGCCACCAGCATGCAGGCCGTGAGCACAGATACGCAGTATTTT. Full variable domain (remainder filled in from reference TRBV15 and TRBJ2-3): DAMVIQNPRYQVTQFGKPVTLSCSQTLNHNVMYWYQQKSSQAPKLLFHYYDKDFNNEADTPDNFQSRRPNTSFCFLDIRSPGLGDTAMYLCATSMQAVSTDTQYFGPGTRLTVL.

As to this clonotype: Mismatch with germline at one junction end may stem from a read error. The chain is built from TRBV19 and TRBJ2-7; 8 bases map to TRBD2. Germline CDR1 and CDR2: LNHDA and SQIVND (reference sequence). The CDR3 loop spans 15 amino acids. CDR3 bases: TGTGCCAGCAGTACGACTAGCGTAGTGGGCTACGAGCAGTACTTC. Amino acid sequence: CASSTTSVVGYEQYF.

This sequence joins TRBV11-2 and TRBJ1-2; D not certain. Between the trimmed V and J ends, which lost 3 bases and 4 bases, there was a span of 9 bases. Germline loops: CDR1 SGHAT, CDR2 FQNNGV. There are 13 residues in the CDR3. The CDR3, as DNA: TGTGCCAGCAGCTTGAATACGTTCTATGGCTACACCTTC. It specifies CASSLNTFYGYTF.

To note about this clonotype: The junction and the germline gene differ at one end; a read error may be behind it. J is TRBJ2-3 and V is TRBV25-1; 7 bases match TRBD1. CDR3 length: 15 residues. Per germline, CDR1 MGHDK and CDR2 SYGVNS. CDR3 coding DNA: TGTGCCCGCAGTGACCTCAGACAGGGCGGAGACACGCAGTATTTT. The encoded protein is CARSDLRQGGDTQYF.

This clonotype was detected a few times. The chain couples TRBV7-2 to TRBJ2-7; tentatively, D is TRBD2 (6 bases). The germline V gene encodes CDR1 SGHTA and CDR2 FQGNSA. With 5 bases removed from V and 5 bases from J, the gap between germline ends came to 16 bases. CDR3 length equals 14 residues. The CDR3 protein is CASSTDGGSNEQYF. DNA of the CDR3: TGTGCCAGCAGCACAGACGGGGGTTCGAACGAGCAGTACTTC.

In DNA form, the CDR3 reads TGTGCCAGCAGTTCCCTACGCACTAGCCACGAGCAGTACTTC. Its protein is CASSSLRTSHEQYF. The chain combines TRBV6-6 with TRBJ2-7, with D possibly matching TRBD2 (6 bases). Trimming pared 4 bases from V and 5 bases from J, leaving 15 bases between. The CDR3 runs to 14 residues. Germline CDR1 is MNHNY and CDR2 is SVGAGI (reference sequence).

The V call is TRBV6-6, the J call TRBJ1-5; unclear D gene. This CDR3 region has 13 residues. The V gene's germline CDR1 is MNHNY and CDR2 SVGAGI (reference sequence). Trimming cost V 2 bases and J 4 bases, with 6 bases left between them. CDR3 sequence: CASSYKGNQPQHF. DNA of the CDR3: TGTGCCAGCAGTTACAAGGGAAATCAGCCCCAGCATTTT.

Of note for this clonotype: The junction departs from germline at one end; a sequencing error may be responsible. The V and J genes are TRBV7-3 and TRBJ1-1, with D perhaps TRBD1 (6 bases). This CDR3 is built from 14 residues. Per the germline V gene, CDR1 is SGHTA and CDR2 is FQGTGA. For the CDR3, the DNA is TGTTCCAGCAGCTTAACGGGGGACAACACTGAAGTTTTCTTT. Translated, it gives CSSSLTGDNTEVFF.

This clonotype was seen at least ten times. The chain has TRBV5-8 and TRBJ1-1, with 8 positions matching TRBD1. V was pared by 0 bases and J by 0 bases, with 13 bases of the junction left unmatched. There are 19 residues in the CDR3. CDR1 is SGHTS, CDR2 YDEGEE, per germline. The CDR3 reads CASSLVRGQGARVNTEAFF. The CDR3 coding sequence is TGTGCCAGCAGCTTGGTGAGGGGGCAGGGGGCGCGGGTGAACACTGAAGCTTTCTTT.

This clonotype has at least ten counts. The gene calls are TRBV7-9 and TRBJ2-5; D not certain. The CDR3 extends over 16 amino acids. Trimming took 1 base from V and 4 from J, leaving 16 bases between them. The germline CDR1 and CDR2 sequences are SEHNR and FQNEAQ (reference sequence). CDR3 sequence (DNA): TGTGCCAGCAGCTTAGGTAGTCTCTTTGGCTTAGAGACCCAGTACTTC. It encodes CASSLGSLFGLETQYF.